This T cell receptor (beta chain) comes out of a study of CD8 T cells in Susac syndrome. In contrast to the negatively isolated CD8+ and CD4+ T cells, TEMRA cells were FACS-enriched. Remarks on this clonotype: Its specificity is not known.

V gave up 7 bases and J gave up 3 bases; unmatched junction bases: 8. CDR1 is SGHTA, CDR2 FQGNSA, per germline. The CDR3 has 14 residues. Study outcomes and limitations: The TCR sequencing and HLA analysis in the study involved a relatively small number of individuals, as the study acknowledged. Within Susac syndrome CD4+ T cell repertoires, clonal expansion was not evident.

Random hexamers were used to reverse transcribe the RNA input (about 0.5 to 1 ug). An immunoSEQ multiplex PCR generated amplified TCR beta CDR3 products spanning 54 Vbeta and 13 Jbeta. One entry per CDR3 protein results from TCRdb running MiXCR on the immunoSEQ multiplex PCR reads. The sample gives 200,000 to 250,000 distinct CDR3 sequences, about 94% of which show up once; approximately 0.15% is in the top ten. The genes are TRBV7-2 and TRBJ2-7; TRBD2 matches at 8 bases. The material sequenced was CD4+ T cells from PBMCs. The sequence derives from a human donor with Susac syndrome. CDR3 sequence reads: CASTSGGAVYEQYF. CDR3 DNA: TGTGCCAGCACCAGCGGGGGCGCCGTCTACGAGCAGTACTTC.